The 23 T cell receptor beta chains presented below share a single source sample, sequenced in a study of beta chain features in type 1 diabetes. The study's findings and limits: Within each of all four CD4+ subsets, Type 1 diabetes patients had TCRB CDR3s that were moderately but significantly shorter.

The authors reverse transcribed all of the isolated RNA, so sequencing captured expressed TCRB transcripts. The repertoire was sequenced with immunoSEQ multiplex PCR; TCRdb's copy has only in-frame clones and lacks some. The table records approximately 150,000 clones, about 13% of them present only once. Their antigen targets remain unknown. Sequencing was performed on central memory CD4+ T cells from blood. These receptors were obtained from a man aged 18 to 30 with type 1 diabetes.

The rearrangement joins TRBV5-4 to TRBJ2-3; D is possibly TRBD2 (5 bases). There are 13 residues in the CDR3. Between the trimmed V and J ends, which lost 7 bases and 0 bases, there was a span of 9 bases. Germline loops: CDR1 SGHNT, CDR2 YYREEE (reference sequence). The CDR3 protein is CASYSGSTDTQYF. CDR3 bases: TGTGCCAGCTACAGCGGCAGCACAGATACGCAGTATTTT.

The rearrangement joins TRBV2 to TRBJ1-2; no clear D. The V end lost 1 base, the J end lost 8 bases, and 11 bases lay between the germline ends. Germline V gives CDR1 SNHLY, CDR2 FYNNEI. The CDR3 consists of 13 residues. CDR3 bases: TGTGCCAGCAGTGAAGGCCGGGAGTGGGGCTACACCTTC. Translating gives CASSEGREWGYTF.

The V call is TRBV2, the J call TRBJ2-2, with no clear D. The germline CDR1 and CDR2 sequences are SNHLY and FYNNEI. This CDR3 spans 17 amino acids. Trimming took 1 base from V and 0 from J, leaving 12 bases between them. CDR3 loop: CASSEVAVDSNTGELFF. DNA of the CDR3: TGTGCCAGCAGTGAAGTGGCGGTAGACTCGAACACCGGGGAGCTGTTTTTT.

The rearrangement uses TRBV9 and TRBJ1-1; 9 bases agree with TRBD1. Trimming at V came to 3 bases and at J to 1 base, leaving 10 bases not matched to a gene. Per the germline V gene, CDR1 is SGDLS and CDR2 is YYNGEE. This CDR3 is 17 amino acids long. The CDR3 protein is CASSANRGQVENTEAFF. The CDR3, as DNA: TGTGCCAGCAGCGCGAACAGGGGGCAAGTTGAGAACACTGAAGCTTTCTTT.

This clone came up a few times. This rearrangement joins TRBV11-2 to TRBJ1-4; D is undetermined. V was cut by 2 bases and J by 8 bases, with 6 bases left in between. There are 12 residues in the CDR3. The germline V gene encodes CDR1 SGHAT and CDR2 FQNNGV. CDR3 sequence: CASSLSREKLFF. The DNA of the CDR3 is TGTGCCAGCAGCTTATCAAGGGAAAAACTGTTTTTT. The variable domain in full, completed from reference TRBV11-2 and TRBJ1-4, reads EAGVAQSPRYKIIEKRQSVAFWCNPISGHATLYWYQQILGQGPKLLIQFQNNGVVDDSQLPKDRFSAERLKGVDSTLKIQPAKLEDSAVYLCASSLSREKLFFGSGTQLSVL.

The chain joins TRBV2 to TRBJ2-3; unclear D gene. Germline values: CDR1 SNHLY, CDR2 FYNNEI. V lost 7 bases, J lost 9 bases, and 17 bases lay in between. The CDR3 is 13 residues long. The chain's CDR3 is CASTESRVETQYF. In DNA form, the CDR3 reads TGTGCCAGCACGGAAAGTAGGGTAGAGACGCAGTATTTT.

The CDR3 here is CASRPFDRSSYEQYF. DNA for the CDR3: TGCGCCAGCAGACCCTTCGACAGATCCTCCTACGAGCAGTACTTC. J is TRBJ2-7 and V is TRBV5-1, with D possibly matching TRBD1 (5 bases). Germline V gives CDR1 SGHRS, CDR2 YFSETQ. V shed 5 bases and J shed 0 bases, with 15 bases lying between them. This CDR3 has 15 amino acids.

CDR3 coding DNA: TGCGCCAGCAGCCAACCCCCGGGACTAGCGGGGGGGCAGAATGAGCAGTTCTTC. Protein: CASSQPPGLAGGQNEQFF. The chain joins TRBV4-3 to TRBJ2-1, with TRBD2 matching over 16 bases. The CDR3 loop spans 18 amino acids. CDR1 is LGHNA, CDR2 YSLEER, per germline. V lost 2 bases and J lost 7; bases outside the gene matches: 8.

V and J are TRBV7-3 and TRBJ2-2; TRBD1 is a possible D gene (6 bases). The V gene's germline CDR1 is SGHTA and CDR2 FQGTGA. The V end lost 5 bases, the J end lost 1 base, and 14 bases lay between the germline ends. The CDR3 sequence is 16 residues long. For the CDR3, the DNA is TGTGCCAGCAGCCCCATGGGGGCGGGGAACACCGGGGAGCTGTTTTTT. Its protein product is CASSPMGAGNTGELFF.

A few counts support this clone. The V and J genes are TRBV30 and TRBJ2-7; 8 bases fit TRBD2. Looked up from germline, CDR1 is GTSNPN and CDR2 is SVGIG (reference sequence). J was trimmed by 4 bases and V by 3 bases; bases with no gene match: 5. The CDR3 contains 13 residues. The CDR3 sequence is CAWSHTSGYEQYF. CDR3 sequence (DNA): TGTGCCTGGAGCCATACTAGCGGTTACGAGCAGTACTTC.

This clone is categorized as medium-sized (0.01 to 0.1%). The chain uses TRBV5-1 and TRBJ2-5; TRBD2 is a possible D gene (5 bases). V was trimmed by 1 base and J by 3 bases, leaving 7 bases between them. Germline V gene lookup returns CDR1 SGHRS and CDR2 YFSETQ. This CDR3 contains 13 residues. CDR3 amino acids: CASSLSGEETQYF. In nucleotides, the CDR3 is TGCGCCAGCAGCTTGTCCGGGGAAGAGACCCAGTACTTC.

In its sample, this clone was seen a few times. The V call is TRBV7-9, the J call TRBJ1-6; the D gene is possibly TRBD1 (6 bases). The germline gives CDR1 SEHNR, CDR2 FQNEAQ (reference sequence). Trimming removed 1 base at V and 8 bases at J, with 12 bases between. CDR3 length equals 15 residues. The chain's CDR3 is CASSLGSAGDSPLHF. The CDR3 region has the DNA TGTGCCAGCAGCTTAGGGTCGGCAGGGGATTCACCCCTCCACTTT.

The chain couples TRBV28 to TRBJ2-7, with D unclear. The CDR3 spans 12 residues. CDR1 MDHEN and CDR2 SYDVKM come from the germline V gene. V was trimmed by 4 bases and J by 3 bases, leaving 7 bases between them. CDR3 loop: CASSYEDYEQYF. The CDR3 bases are TGTGCCAGCAGTTATGAGGACTACGAGCAGTACTTC. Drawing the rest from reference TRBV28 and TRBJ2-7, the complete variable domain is DVKVTQSSRYLVKRTGEKVFLECVQDMDHENMFWYRQDPGLGLRLIYFSYDVKMKEKGDIPEGYSVSREKKERFSLILESASTNQTSMYLCASSYEDYEQYFGPGTRLTVT.

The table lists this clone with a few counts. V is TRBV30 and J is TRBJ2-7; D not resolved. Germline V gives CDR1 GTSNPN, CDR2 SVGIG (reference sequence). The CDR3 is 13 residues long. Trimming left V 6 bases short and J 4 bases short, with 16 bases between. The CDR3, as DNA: TGTGCCTGTTCCCGGACCCAAGGGTACGAGCAGTACTTC. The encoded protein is CACSRTQGYEQYF. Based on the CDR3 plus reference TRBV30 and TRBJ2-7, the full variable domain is SQTIHQWPATLVQPVGSPLSLECTVEGTSNPNLYWYRQAAGRGLQLLFYSVGIGQISSEVPQNLSASRPQDRQFILSSKKLLLSDSGFYLCACSRTQGYEQYFGPGTRLTVT.

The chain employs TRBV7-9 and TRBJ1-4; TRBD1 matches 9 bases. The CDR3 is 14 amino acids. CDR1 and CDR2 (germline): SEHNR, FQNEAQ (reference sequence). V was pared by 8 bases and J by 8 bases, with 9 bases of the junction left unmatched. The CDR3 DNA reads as TGTGCCAGCTCCTCGGGACAGGGAGAGGAAAAACTGTTTTTT. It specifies CASSSGQGEEKLFF.

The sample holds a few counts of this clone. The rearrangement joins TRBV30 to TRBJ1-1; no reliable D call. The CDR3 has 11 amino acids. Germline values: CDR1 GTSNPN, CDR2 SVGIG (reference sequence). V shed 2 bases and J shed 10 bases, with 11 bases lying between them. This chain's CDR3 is CAWSISQGAFF. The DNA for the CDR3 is TGTGCCTGGAGTATCTCCCAAGGAGCTTTCTTT.

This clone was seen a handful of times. The DNA for the CDR3 is TGTGCCAGTAATTTTGGTGTCGGAGACGAGCAGTACTTC. Translation gives CASNFGVGDEQYF. The chain recombines TRBV19 with TRBJ2-7; D is uncertain. The length of the CDR3 is 13 residues. Trimming cost V 7 bases and J 5 bases, with 15 bases left between them. CDR1 is LNHDA, CDR2 SQIVND, per germline (reference sequence).

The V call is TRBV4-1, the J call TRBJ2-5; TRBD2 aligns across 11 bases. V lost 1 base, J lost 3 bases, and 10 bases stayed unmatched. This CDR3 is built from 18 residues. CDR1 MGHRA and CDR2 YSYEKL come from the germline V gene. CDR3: CASSQVVAGGPREETQYF. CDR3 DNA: TGCGCCAGCAGCCAAGTGGTAGCGGGGGGGCCTCGGGAAGAGACCCAGTACTTC.

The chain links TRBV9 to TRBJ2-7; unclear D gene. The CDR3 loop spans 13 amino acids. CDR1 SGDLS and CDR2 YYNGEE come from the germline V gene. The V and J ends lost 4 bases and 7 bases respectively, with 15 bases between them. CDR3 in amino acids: CASSPVGPGEQYF. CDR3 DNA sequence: TGTGCCAGCAGCCCCGTGGGCCCTGGGGAGCAGTACTTC.

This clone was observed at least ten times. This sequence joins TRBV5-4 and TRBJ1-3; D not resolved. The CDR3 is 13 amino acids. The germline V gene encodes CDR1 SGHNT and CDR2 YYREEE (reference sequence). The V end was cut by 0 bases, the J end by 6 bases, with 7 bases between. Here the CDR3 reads CASSLVSANTIYF. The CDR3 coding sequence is TGTGCCAGCAGCTTGGTATCAGCAAACACCATATATTTT. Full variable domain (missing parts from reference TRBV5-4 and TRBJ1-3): ETGVTQSPTHLIKTRGQQVTLRCSSQSGHNTVSWYQQALGQGPQFIFQYYREEENGRGNFPPRFSGLQFPNYSSELNVNALELDDSALYLCASSLVSANTIYFGEGSWLTVV.

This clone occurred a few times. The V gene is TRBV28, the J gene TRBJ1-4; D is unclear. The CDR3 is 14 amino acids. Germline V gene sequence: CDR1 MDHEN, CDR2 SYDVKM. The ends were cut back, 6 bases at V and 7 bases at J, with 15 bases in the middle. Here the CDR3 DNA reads TGTGCCAGCAGAGACACGTCAGAGGGTGAAAAACTGTTTTTT. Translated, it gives CASRDTSEGEKLFF.

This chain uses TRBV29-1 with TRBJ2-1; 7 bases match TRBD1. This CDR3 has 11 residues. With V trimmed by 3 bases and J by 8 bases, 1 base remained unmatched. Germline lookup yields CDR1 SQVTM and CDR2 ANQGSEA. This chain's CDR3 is CSVERGHEQFF. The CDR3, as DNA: TGCAGCGTTGAGAGGGGGCATGAGCAGTTCTTC.

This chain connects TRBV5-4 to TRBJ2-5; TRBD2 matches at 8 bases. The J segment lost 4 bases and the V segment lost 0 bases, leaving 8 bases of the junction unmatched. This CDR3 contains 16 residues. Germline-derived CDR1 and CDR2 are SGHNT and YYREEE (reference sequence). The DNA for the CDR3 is TGTGCCAGCAGCTTGGCCCGGGGGGGCTGGGGAGAGACCCAGTACTTC. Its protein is CASSLARGGWGETQYF.